These 3 T cell receptor beta chains came from one sample sequenced in a study of T cell clonality in common variable immunodeficiency. Study observations and caveats: Fewer deletions and N-nucleotide insertions were reportedly seen in common variable immunodeficiency TCR beta sequences.

Their specific antigens are unknown. Data came from immunoSEQ multiplex PCR; TCRdb stores just in-frame clones and leaves some out. Singletons are absent from the sample, which has more than 9,000 clones. Sequencing was performed on peripheral blood mononuclear cells. These receptors came from a human donor with common variable immunodeficiency.

In this sample, this clone is medium-sized. The CDR3 end is not reached by the read, which stops 3 residues before it; the germline J gene fills it in. The V gene is TRBV30, the J gene TRBJ1-2; 8 positions match TRBD1. Per the germline V gene, CDR1 is GTSNPN and CDR2 is SVGIG (reference sequence). The CDR3 contains 14 residues. The ends lost 2 bases at V and 4 bases at J; junction bases unmatched: 6. CDR3 sequence reads: CAWSRTGRSYGYTF. The part of the CDR3 DNA that was read is TGTGCCTGGAGTCGGACAGGGAGATCCTATGGC.

This clone was seen a few times. The observed sequence ends 3 residues before the CDR3 terminus, with the missing tail filled in from the germline J gene. This chain uses TRBV10-3 with TRBJ2-7; D not certain. In germline, CDR1 is ENHRY, CDR2 SYGVKD. V lost 4 bases and J lost 6, with 10 bases in between. The CDR3 consists of 12 residues. The CDR3 sequence is CAISVSFGEQYF. The sequenced CDR3 bases are TGTGCCATCAGTGTGTCGTTCGGCGAG.

This clone was picked up a small number of times. From the germline J gene comes the end of the CDR3, since the read stops 3 residues before it. V usage is TRBV5-1 and J usage is TRBJ2-7; D is possibly TRBD2 (5 bases). The ends were cut back, 3 bases at V and 4 bases at J, with 14 bases in the middle. Germline V CDR1 and CDR2: SGHRS, YFSETQ. The CDR3 totals 14 residues. The part of the CDR3 DNA that was read is TGCGCCAGCAGCTCGGCTAGCAGCAGTTACGAG. Translated: CASSSASSSYE. The CDR3 in full is CASSSASSSYEQYF.